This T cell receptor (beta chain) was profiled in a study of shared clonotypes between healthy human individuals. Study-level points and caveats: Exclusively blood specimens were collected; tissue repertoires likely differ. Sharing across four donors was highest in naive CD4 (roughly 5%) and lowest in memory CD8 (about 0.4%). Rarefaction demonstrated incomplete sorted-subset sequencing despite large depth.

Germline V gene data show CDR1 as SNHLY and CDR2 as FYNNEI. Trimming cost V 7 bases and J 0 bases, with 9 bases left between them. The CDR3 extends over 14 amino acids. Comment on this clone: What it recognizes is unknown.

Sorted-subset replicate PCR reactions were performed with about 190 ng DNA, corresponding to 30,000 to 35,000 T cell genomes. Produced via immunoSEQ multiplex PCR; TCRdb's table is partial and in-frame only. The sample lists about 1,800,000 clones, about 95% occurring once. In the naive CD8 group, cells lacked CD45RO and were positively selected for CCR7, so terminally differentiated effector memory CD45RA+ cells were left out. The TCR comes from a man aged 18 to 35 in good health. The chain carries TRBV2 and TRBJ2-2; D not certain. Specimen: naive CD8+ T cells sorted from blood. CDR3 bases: TGTGCCAGCATAGGCAGGACGAACACCGGGGAGCTGTTTTTT. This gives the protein CASIGRTNTGELFF. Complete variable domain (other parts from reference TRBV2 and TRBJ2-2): EPEVTQTPSHQVTQMGQEVILRCVPISNHLYFYWYRQILGQKVEFLVSFYNNEISEKSEIFDDQFSVERPDGSNFTLKIRSTKLEDSAMYFCASIGRTNTGELFFGEGSRLTVL.